The entry that follows covers one T cell receptor beta chain sequence. Noted time point: after neoadjuvant nivolumab, at surgical resection. Between the trimmed V and J ends, which lost 5 bases and 9 bases, there was a span of 20 bases. Germline V CDR1 and CDR2: LNHDA, SQIVND (reference sequence). The CDR3 runs 15 residues. The data belong to a study of neoadjuvant anti-PD-1 for oral cavity cancer. Some clones are missing from TCRdb's copy, which holds only in-frame ones; the method was immunoSEQ multiplex PCR. The sample holds tens of thousands of clones; about three quarters are singletons and the top ten take around 4.4%.

Sample: PBMCs, taken after nivolumab (anti-PD-1) treatment. The chain carries TRBV19 and TRBJ2-1, with D uncertain. This TCR derives from a person aged 40-85 years with oral cavity squamous cell carcinoma. The CDR3 reads CASSYPGLRGTEQFF. CDR3 sequence (DNA): TGTGCCAGTAGTTACCCCGGGTTAAGAGGTACTGAGCAGTTCTTC.